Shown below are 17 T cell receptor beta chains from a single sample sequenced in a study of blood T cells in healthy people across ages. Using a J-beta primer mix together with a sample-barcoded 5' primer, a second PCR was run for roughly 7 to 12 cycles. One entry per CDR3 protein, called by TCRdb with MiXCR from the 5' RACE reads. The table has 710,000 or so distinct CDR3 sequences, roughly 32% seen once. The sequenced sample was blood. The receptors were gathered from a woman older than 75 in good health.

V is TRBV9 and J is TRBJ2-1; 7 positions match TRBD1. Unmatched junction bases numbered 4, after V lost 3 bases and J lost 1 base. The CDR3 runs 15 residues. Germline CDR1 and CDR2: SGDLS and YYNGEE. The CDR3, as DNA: TGTGCCAGCAGCGCCGGGACAGAGTCCTACAATGAGCAGTTCTTC. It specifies CASSAGTESYNEQFF.

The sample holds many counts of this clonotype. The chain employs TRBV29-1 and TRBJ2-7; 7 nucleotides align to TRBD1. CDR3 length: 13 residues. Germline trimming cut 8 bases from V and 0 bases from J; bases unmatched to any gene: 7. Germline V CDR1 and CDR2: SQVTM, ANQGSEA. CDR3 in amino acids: CSITGDSSYEQYF. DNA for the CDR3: TGCAGCATCACCGGGGACAGCTCCTACGAGCAGTACTTC.

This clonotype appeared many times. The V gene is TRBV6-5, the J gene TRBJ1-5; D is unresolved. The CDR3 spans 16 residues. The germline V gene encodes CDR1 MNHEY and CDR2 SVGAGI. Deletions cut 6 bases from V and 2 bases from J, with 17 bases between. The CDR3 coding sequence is TGTGCCAGCAGGCGAGACCCTTTGGATGGCAATCAGCCCCAGCATTTT. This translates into CASRRDPLDGNQPQHF.

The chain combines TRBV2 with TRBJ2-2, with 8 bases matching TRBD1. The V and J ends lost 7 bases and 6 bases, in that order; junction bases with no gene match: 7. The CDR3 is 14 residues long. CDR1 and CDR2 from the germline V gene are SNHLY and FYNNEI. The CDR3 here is CASNTGGWAGELFF. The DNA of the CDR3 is TGTGCCAGCAATACAGGGGGTTGGGCCGGGGAGCTGTTTTTT.

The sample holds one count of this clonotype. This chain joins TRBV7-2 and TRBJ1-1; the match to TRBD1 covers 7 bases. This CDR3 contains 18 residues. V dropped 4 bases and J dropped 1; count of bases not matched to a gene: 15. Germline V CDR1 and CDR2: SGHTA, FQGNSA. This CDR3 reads CASSSTGAGGTTNTEAFF. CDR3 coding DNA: TGTGCCAGCAGCTCTACAGGGGCGGGTGGTACAACGAACACTGAAGCTTTCTTT.

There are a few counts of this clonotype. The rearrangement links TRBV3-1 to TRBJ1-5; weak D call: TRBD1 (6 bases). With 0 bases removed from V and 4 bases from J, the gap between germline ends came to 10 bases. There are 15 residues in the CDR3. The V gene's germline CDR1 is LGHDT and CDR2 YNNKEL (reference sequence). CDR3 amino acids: CASSQDHTGNQPQHF. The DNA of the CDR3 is TGTGCCAGCAGCCAAGATCACACAGGGAATCAGCCCCAGCATTTT.

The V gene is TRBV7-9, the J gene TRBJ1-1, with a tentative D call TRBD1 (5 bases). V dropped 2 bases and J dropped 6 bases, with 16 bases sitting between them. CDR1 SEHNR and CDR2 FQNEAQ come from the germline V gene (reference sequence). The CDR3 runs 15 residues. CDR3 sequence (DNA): TGTGCCAGCAGCTTAAGTCAGGGCGTCTCCGCTGAAGCTTTCTTT. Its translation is CASSLSQGVSAEAFF.

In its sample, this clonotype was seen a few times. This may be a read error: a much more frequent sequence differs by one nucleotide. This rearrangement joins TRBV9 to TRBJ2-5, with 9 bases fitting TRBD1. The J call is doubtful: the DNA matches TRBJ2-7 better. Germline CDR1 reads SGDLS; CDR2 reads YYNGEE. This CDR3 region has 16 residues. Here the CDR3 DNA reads TGTGCCAGCAGCGCAGGGGGCGGGACAGGGAGAGACGAGCAGTACTTC. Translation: CASSAGGGTGRDEQYF.

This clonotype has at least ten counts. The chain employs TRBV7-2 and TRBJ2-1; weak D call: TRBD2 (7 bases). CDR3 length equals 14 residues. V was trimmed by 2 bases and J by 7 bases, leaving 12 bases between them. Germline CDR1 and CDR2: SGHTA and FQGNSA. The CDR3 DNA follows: TGTGCCAGCAGCTTACGAGGGGGGGCGAATGAGCAGTTCTTC. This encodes CASSLRGGANEQFF.

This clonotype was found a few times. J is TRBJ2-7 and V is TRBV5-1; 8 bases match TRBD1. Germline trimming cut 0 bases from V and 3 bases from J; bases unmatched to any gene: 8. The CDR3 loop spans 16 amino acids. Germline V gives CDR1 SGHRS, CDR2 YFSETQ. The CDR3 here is CASSLEVETGVYEQYF. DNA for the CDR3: TGCGCCAGCAGCTTGGAGGTCGAGACAGGGGTCTACGAGCAGTACTTC.

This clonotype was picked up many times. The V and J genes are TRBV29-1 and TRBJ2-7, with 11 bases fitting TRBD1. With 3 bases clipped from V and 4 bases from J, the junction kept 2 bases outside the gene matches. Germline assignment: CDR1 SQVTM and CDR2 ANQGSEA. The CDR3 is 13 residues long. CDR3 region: CSVDWDRGYEQYF. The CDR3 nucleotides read TGCAGCGTTGATTGGGACAGGGGGTACGAGCAGTACTTC.

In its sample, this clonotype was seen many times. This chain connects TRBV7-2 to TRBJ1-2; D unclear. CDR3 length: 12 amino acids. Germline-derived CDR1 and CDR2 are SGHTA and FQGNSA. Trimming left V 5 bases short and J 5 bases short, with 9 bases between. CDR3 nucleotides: TGTGCCAGCAGCCCGTATCAGTATGGCTACACCTTC. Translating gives CASSPYQYGYTF.

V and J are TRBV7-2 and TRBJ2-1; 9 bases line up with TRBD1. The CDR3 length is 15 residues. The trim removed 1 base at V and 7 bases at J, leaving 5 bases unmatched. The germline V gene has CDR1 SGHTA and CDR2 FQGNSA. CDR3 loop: CASSLGGQGWNEQFF. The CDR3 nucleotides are TGTGCCAGCAGCTTAGGGGGACAGGGATGGAATGAGCAGTTCTTC.

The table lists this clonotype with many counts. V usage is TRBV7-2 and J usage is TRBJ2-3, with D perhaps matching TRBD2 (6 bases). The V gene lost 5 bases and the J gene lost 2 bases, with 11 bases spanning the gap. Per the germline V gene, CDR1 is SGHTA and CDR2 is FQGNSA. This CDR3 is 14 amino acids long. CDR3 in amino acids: CASSLSGPTDTQYF. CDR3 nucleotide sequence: TGTGCCAGCAGCCTTAGCGGACCCACAGATACGCAGTATTTT.

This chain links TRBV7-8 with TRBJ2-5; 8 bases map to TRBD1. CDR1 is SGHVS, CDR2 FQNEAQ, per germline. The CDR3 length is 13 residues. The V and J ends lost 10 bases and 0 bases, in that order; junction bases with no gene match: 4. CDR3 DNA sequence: TGTGCCAACAGGGGGACAGACCAAGAGACCCAGTACTTC. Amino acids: CANRGTDQETQYF.

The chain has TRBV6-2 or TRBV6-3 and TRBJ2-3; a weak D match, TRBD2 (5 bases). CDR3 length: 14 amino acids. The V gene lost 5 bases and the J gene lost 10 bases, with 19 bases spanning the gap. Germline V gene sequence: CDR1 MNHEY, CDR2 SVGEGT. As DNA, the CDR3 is TGTGCCAGCAGTCTCGCGGGTCTAGCTGGGGCGCAGTATTTT. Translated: CASSLAGLAGAQYF.

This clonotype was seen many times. The CDR3 is CASSTVNYYEQYF. For the CDR3, the DNA is TGTGCCAGCAGTACCGTGAATTACTACGAGCAGTACTTC. The V gene is TRBV6-1, the J gene TRBJ2-7, with D unresolved. V was trimmed by 5 bases and J by 3 bases, leaving 11 bases between them. Germline V CDR1 and CDR2: MNHNS, SASEGT. This CDR3 is 13 amino acids long.